This T cell receptor beta chain was recovered during a study of CD8+ T cells in alopecia areata. Overall study results and limits: Tofacitinib significantly lowered scalp clonality and expanded CD8+ clones among the top 100. Persistence of many expanded lesional clones was seen in scalp and blood during tofacitinib. Links between baseline CD8+ expansion and response need larger treated cohorts.

Treatment here: oral pan-JAK inhibitor, 5-10 mg twice daily. Obtained from alopecia areata patients were lesional scalp punch biopsies along with peripheral blood. Investigators isolated RNA and reverse transcribed it into cDNA to act as the sequencing template. Some clones are missing from TCRdb's copy, which holds only in-frame ones; the method was immunoSEQ multiplex PCR. The table includes around 170,000 clones, 51% detected once. A remark on this clone: Its antigen is not known.

This CDR3 region has 14 residues. Trimming stripped 8 bases from V and 4 bases from J, with 16 bases between. Germline lookup yields CDR1 SEHNR and CDR2 FQNEAQ (reference sequence). The receptor's source is a human donor with alopecia areata. The chain joins TRBV7-9 to TRBJ2-3; perhaps TRBD1 as D (6 bases). This specimen was CD8+ T cells sorted from blood, taken between weeks 51 and 52, from a patient treated with tofacitinib. The DNA of the CDR3 is TGTGCCAGCCAGCTTAGGGGGAACCCAGATACGCAGTATTTT. Protein product: CASQLRGNPDTQYF.